The 30 T cell receptor beta chains listed next were all sequenced from one sample in a study of identical twins. TCRdb re-called the 5' RACE reads through MiXCR, storing one row per CDR3 protein. The top ten hold around 13% of the sample, which has roughly 720,000 distinct CDR3 sequences, 15% to 20% seen once. This same sample was also taken into another study, of T cells expressing NK-cell markers.

Sequencing was carried out using PBMCs. The receptors were gathered from a woman between 18 and 29 years old in good health.

The chain recombines TRBV7-9 with TRBJ2-5; 10 bases are a match to TRBD2. V shed 10 bases, J shed 5 bases, and the junction held 4 bases outside the gene matches. Per the germline V gene, CDR1 is SEHNR and CDR2 is FQNEAQ (reference sequence). The CDR3 consists of 12 residues. The CDR3 region has the DNA TGTGCCACGAGCGGGGGGGTTGAGACCCAGTACTTC. It encodes CATSGGVETQYF.

A few counts support this clonotype. V and J are TRBV5-1 and TRBJ1-2; D gene uncertain. From germline, CDR1 is SGHRS and CDR2 YFSETQ. V shed 7 bases and J shed 0 bases, with 10 bases lying between them. The length of the CDR3 is 13 residues. CDR3 region: CASGVDSNYGYTF. The DNA of the CDR3 is TGCGCCAGCGGAGTAGACTCTAACTATGGCTACACCTTC.

In this sample, this clonotype turned up a few times. V gene TRBV20-1 combines with J gene TRBJ1-1; D possibly corresponds to TRBD1 (5 bases). This CDR3 contains 13 residues. Trimming cost V 4 bases and J 1 base, with 10 bases left between them. From germline, CDR1 is DFQATT and CDR2 SNEGSKA (reference sequence). CDR3 in amino acids: CSAKNQGNTEAFF. Written as DNA, the CDR3 is TGCAGTGCTAAGAATCAGGGGAACACTGAAGCTTTCTTT.

This clonotype was counted only a few times. This rearrangement joins TRBV27 to TRBJ2-1; D is possibly TRBD1 or TRBD2 (5 bases each). Between the trimmed V and J ends, which lost 2 bases and 4 bases, there was a span of 15 bases. The V gene's germline CDR1 is MNHEY and CDR2 SMNVEV (reference sequence). This CDR3 spans 16 amino acids. The CDR3 loop reads CASSLRDGTLYNEQFF. The CDR3 DNA sequence: TGTGCCAGCAGTTTAAGGGACGGGACCTTATACAATGAGCAGTTCTTC.

This clonotype was seen ten or more times. V is TRBV12-3 or TRBV12-4 and J is TRBJ1-4; D remains ambiguous. V was cut by 5 bases and J by 4 bases, with 8 bases left in between. This CDR3 comprises 13 residues. The CDR3 nucleotides are TGTGCCAGCAGTCCCTTCTATAATGAAAAACTGTTTTTT. Protein sequence: CASSPFYNEKLFF.

This clonotype was observed a few times. V is TRBV10-1 and J is TRBJ2-7, with TRBD2 identical over 11 bases. The CDR3 runs to 15 residues. V lost 2 bases and J lost 5; bases outside the gene matches: 5. Germline CDR1 is WNHNN and CDR2 is SYGVQD (reference sequence). The CDR3 region is CASSERLAGKDEQYF. As DNA, the CDR3 is TGCGCCAGCAGTGAGCGACTAGCGGGAAAGGACGAGCAGTACTTC.

The chain carries TRBV29-1 and TRBJ1-6; D perhaps matches TRBD1 (5 bases). The CDR3 contains 13 residues. Germline V gene lookup returns CDR1 SQVTM and CDR2 ANQGSEA. Trimming took off 7 bases at V and 10 bases at J, with 17 bases between the two ends. The CDR3 region has the DNA TGCAGCGCCTGGGGCCCCCTCGGGTCACCCCTCCACTTT. Amino acids: CSAWGPLGSPLHF.

V is TRBV29-1 and J is TRBJ2-1; D is uncertain. Trimming removed 7 bases from V and 4 bases from J, with 17 bases in between. The CDR3 length is 14 residues. The germline gives CDR1 SQVTM, CDR2 ANQGSEA. The CDR3 nucleotides read TGCAGCGCTAAACTTTCCGACATATACAATGAGCAGTTCTTC. Amino acid sequence: CSAKLSDIYNEQFF.

This chain connects TRBV10-2 to TRBJ2-3; the match to TRBD2 covers 14 bases. With 3 bases clipped from V and 7 bases from J, the junction kept 9 bases outside the gene matches. CDR1 is WSHSY and CDR2 is SAAADI in the germline V gene. CDR3 length: 17 amino acids. Here the CDR3 DNA reads TGCGCCAGCAGTGATATATTAGGACTAGCGGGGGGTTATACGCAGTATTTT. This sequence encodes CASSDILGLAGGYTQYF.

The rearrangement uses TRBV9 and TRBJ2-2, with unresolved D. The CDR3 is 14 amino acids. From germline, CDR1 is SGDLS and CDR2 YYNGEE. Trimming removed 1 base from V and 7 bases from J, with 11 bases in between. The CDR3 spells CASSVFNRNGELFF. The CDR3 DNA reads as TGTGCCAGCAGCGTATTTAATCGAAACGGGGAGCTGTTTTTT.

V usage is TRBV3-1 and J usage is TRBJ2-7; the D is unclear. The CDR3 spans 18 residues. CDR1 and CDR2 from the germline V gene are LGHDT and YNNKEL (reference sequence). V was shortened by 0 bases and J by 5 bases, with 23 bases between the two germline ends. The CDR3 DNA sequence: TGTGCCAGCAGCCAAGATAAGGGAATGGTAGATCGGGCCCACGAGCAGTACTTC. The encoded protein is CASSQDKGMVDRAHEQYF.

The CDR3: CASSKDRGWTGELFF. The DNA for the CDR3 is TGTGCCAGCAGTAAGGACAGGGGGTGGACCGGGGAGCTGTTTTTT. The rearrangement links TRBV2 to TRBJ2-2; the match to TRBD1 covers 10 bases. The CDR3 is 15 residues long. Germline values: CDR1 SNHLY, CDR2 FYNNEI. Trimming at V came to 5 bases and at J to 5 bases, leaving 5 bases not matched to a gene.

There are a few counts of this clonotype. This sequence joins TRBV5-1 and TRBJ1-5; 9 positions agree with TRBD1. The V gene's germline CDR1 is SGHRS and CDR2 YFSETQ. V shed 0 bases, J shed 3 bases, and the junction held 4 bases outside the gene matches. The CDR3 totals 16 residues. The CDR3 spells CASSLDGTGYNQPQHF. As DNA, the CDR3 is TGCGCCAGCAGCTTGGATGGGACAGGGTACAATCAGCCCCAGCATTTT.

The gene calls are TRBV12-3 or TRBV12-4 and TRBJ2-1; D unresolved. The CDR3 spans 14 residues. Trimming took 6 bases from V and 5 from J, leaving 14 bases between them. The DNA for the CDR3 is TGTGCCAGCAGACCCACGGGCCGACACAATGAGCAGTTCTTC. Translation: CASRPTGRHNEQFF.

The chain recombines TRBV7-9 with TRBJ2-3; 8 positions match TRBD2. Germline CDR1 is SEHNR and CDR2 is FQNEAQ (reference sequence). The J segment lost 5 bases and the V segment lost 4 bases, leaving 8 bases of the junction unmatched. This CDR3 has 15 amino acids. CDR3 loop: CASSSRTSSGDTQYF. DNA of the CDR3: TGTGCCAGCAGCTCGCGGACTAGCTCAGGAGATACGCAGTATTTT. The variable domain in full, completed from reference TRBV7-9 and TRBJ2-3, reads DTGVSQNPRHKITKRGQNVTFRCDPISEHNRLYWYRQTLGQGPEFLTYFQNEAQLEKSRLLSDRFSAERPKGSFSTLEIQRTEQGDSAMYLCASSSRTSSGDTQYFGPGTRLTVL.

In its sample, this clonotype was seen a few times. V gene TRBV11-2 combines with J gene TRBJ2-1; D perhaps matches TRBD2 (5 bases). Trimming took off 5 bases at V and 12 bases at J, with 23 bases between the two ends. Germline lookup yields CDR1 SGHAT and CDR2 FQNNGV. This CDR3 is built from 15 residues. DNA of the CDR3: TGTGCCAGCAGCCAAGAACCTAGAACGGCGCGGGCGCAGTTCTTC. This codes for CASSQEPRTARAQFF.

The genes are TRBV5-1 and TRBJ2-3; 7 bases match TRBD2. V was clipped by 5 bases and J by 6 bases; unmatched bases: 3. The germline gives CDR1 SGHRS, CDR2 YFSETQ. There are 12 residues in the CDR3. Here the CDR3 DNA reads TGCGCCAGCAGGCGGGAGAGGGATACGCAGTATTTT. Translating it yields CASRRERDTQYF. Using reference TRBV5-1 and TRBJ2-3 for the parts outside the CDR3, the full variable domain is KAGVTQTPRYLIKTRGQQVTLSCSPISGHRSVSWYQQTPGQGLQFLFEYFSETQRNKGNFPGRFSGRQFSNSRSEMNVSTLELGDSALYLCASRRERDTQYFGPGTRLTVL.

This clonotype was detected many times. J is TRBJ2-7 and V is TRBV7-8; the match to TRBD2 covers 10 bases. Trimming cost V 5 bases and J 4 bases; bases outside gene matches: 2. This CDR3 spans 13 amino acids. Germline lookup yields CDR1 SGHVS and CDR2 FQNEAQ. In DNA, the CDR3 is TGTGCCAGCAGCGAAGCGGGAGGGTACGAGCAGTACTTC. Translated: CASSEAGGYEQYF.

This clonotype was counted only a few times. J is TRBJ1-5 and V is TRBV12-3 or TRBV12-4, with unresolved D. CDR3 length equals 13 residues. V was shortened by 6 bases and J by 5 bases, with 11 bases between the two germline ends. Here the CDR3 reads CASSPVGHQPQHF. The CDR3 DNA follows: TGTGCCAGCAGCCCCGTTGGGCATCAGCCCCAGCATTTT.

The rearrangement uses TRBV12-3 or TRBV12-4 and TRBJ2-7, with D perhaps matching TRBD1 (6 bases). V lost 6 bases and J 0 bases, leaving 15 bases between the germline ends. This CDR3 contains 15 residues. CDR3 region: CASSRRTDPSYEQYF. The CDR3 nucleotides are TGTGCCAGCAGCCGTAGGACAGATCCCTCCTACGAGCAGTACTTC.

This rearrangement joins TRBV5-1 to TRBJ2-2, with 9 positions matching TRBD2. Germline trimming cut 1 base from V and 7 bases from J; bases unmatched to any gene: 5. The CDR3 sequence is 15 residues long. Germline V lookup: CDR1 SGHRS, CDR2 YFSETQ. The CDR3 sequence: CASSLRLAGDGELFF. The CDR3 DNA follows: TGCGCCAGCAGCTTGAGGTTAGCGGGAGACGGGGAGCTGTTTTTT.

There are a few counts of this clonotype. The V gene is TRBV7-2, the J gene TRBJ2-5; 9 bases align to TRBD2. V trimming: 4 bases; J trimming: 1 base; junction bases outside the gene matches: 4. Germline CDR1 SGHTA, CDR2 FQGNSA. The CDR3 totals 15 residues. This chain's CDR3 is CASSYFSGGQETQYF. The CDR3 nucleotides read TGTGCCAGCAGCTATTTTAGCGGGGGCCAAGAGACCCAGTACTTC.

This clonotype occurred a few times. The rearrangement uses TRBV6-1 and TRBJ2-7; unclear D gene. Trimming stripped 6 bases from V and 5 bases from J, with 14 bases between. Germline-derived CDR1 and CDR2 are MNHNS and SASEGT. The CDR3 has 13 residues. The CDR3 region has the DNA TGTGCCAGCAGAGGGTCAGGTGACCACGAGCAGTACTTC. Protein: CASRGSGDHEQYF.

This clonotype turned up a few times. The gene calls are TRBV5-6 and TRBJ2-5, with 10 bases fitting TRBD2. CDR1 and CDR2 (germline): SGHDT, YYEEEE. The CDR3 is 17 amino acids. Trimming removed 0 bases from V and 4 bases from J; junction bases left unmatched: 9. The CDR3 spells CASSLARLAGESETQYF. Here the CDR3 DNA reads TGTGCCAGCAGCTTGGCGCGGCTAGCGGGGGAGTCAGAGACCCAGTACTTC.

This clonotype was detected a few times. CDR3 bases: TGTGCCAGCAGTGTAGCAGGGCCCCAGCCCCAGCATTTT. Residues: CASSVAGPQPQHF. This chain connects TRBV6-1 to TRBJ1-5; a weak D match, TRBD1 (5 bases). V lost 4 bases and J lost 7, with 11 bases in between. The V gene's germline CDR1 is MNHNS and CDR2 SASEGT. CDR3 length equals 13 residues.

The rearrangement joins TRBV20-1 to TRBJ2-7, with D tentatively TRBD1 (5 bases). There are 15 residues in the CDR3. Germline loops: CDR1 DFQATT, CDR2 SNEGSKA (reference sequence). V lost 6 bases to trimming and J lost 5 bases, with 23 bases between them. This CDR3 reads CSAPRGAPEMNEQYF. In nucleotides, the CDR3 is TGCAGTGCCCCCCGTGGGGCCCCGGAAATGAACGAGCAGTACTTC.

This clonotype has ten or more counts. The chain couples TRBV13 to TRBJ2-7; 11 bases line up with TRBD1. Unmatched junction bases numbered 4, after V lost 4 bases and J lost 2 bases. Germline CDR1 PRHDT, CDR2 FYEKMQ (reference sequence). This CDR3 region has 15 residues. The CDR3 reads CASSYRTGGAYEQYF. In nucleotides, the CDR3 is TGTGCCAGCAGCTACCGGACAGGGGGCGCCTACGAGCAGTACTTC.

The chain employs TRBV27 and TRBJ2-5; perhaps TRBD2 as D (6 bases). The V and J ends lost 5 bases and 1 base respectively, with 17 bases between them. Germline lookup yields CDR1 MNHEY and CDR2 SMNVEV (reference sequence). The CDR3 covers 16 residues. CDR3: CASSPEGRWGQETQYF. In DNA form, the CDR3 reads TGTGCCAGCAGTCCAGAGGGGAGGTGGGGCCAAGAGACCCAGTACTTC.

The chain joins TRBV15 to TRBJ2-4; TRBD1 agrees at 10 bases. The length of the CDR3 is 16 residues. Germline V gene sequence: CDR1 LNHNV, CDR2 YYDKDF (reference sequence). Trimming removed 3 bases from V and 8 bases from J; junction bases left unmatched: 10. The CDR3 coding sequence is TGTGCCACCAGCAGGTTGGGACAGGGGATTTCATACATTCAGTACTTC. It is translated as CATSRLGQGISYIQYF.

V is TRBV27 and J is TRBJ2-1, with D perhaps given as TRBD1 or TRBD2 (5 bases each). Deletions cut 7 bases from V and 0 bases from J, with 13 bases between. In germline, CDR1 is MNHEY, CDR2 SMNVEV (reference sequence). The CDR3 loop spans 15 amino acids. CDR3 sequence: CASKLGVSSYNEQFF. The CDR3 DNA reads as TGTGCCAGCAAACTGGGGGTAAGCTCCTACAATGAGCAGTTCTTC.